This TCR beta chain was captured by sequencing in a study of blood T cell repertoires in COVID-19. Clones were read by immunoSEQ multiplex PCR, and TCRdb kept only the in-frame ones, dropping some. This table holds around 67,000 clones, about 81% found once. The V gene lost 6 bases and the J gene lost 1 base, with 9 bases spanning the gap. Germline lookup yields CDR1 KGHSH and CDR2 LQKENI. This CDR3 is built from 13 residues. The sequenced material came from peripheral blood. The chain carries TRBV18 and TRBJ1-1; D uncertain. The TCR was taken from a human donor in a cohort sampled during active COVID-19. The CDR3 sequence: CASSLRRNTEAFF. As DNA, the CDR3 is TGTGCCAGCTCCCTGAGAAGGAACACTGAAGCTTTCTTT.